Listed below are T cell receptor beta chains from one sample, sequenced in a study of cytomegalovirus exposure and HLA in healthy donors. Generated by immunoSEQ multiplex PCR, the TCRdb table keeps only in-frame clones and is missing some. In the table there are some 93,000 clones, around a tenth of which are singletons. Sequenced: PBMCs. The receptor source for this set is a man between 45 and 60 years old in good health and CMV-seropositive. Both conserved end residues are part of each CDR3. A D gene is named only where the DNA matches it firmly. The listing skips clone size in some rows; elsewhere it reads once, few, many or a size class.

d_call j_call clone_size v_call cdr3_nt cdr3_aa
TRBD2 TRBJ2-7 NA TRBV7-2 TGTGCCAGCAAGATGGCGGGAGGTGTGGCCTACGAGCAGTACTTC CASKMAGGVAYEQYF
NA TRBJ2-2 NA TRBV5-6 TGTGCCAGCAGCTTCTCGAGCACCGGGGAGCTGTTTTTT CASSFSSTGELFF
TRBD1 TRBJ2-7 few TRBV5-1 TGCGCCAGCAGTCGGGGGACAGGAACCTACGAGCAGTACTTC CASSRGTGTYEQYF
NA TRBJ1-1 NA TRBV2 TGTGCCAGCAGTGAGAAGCCTGGCACTGAAGCTTTCTTT CASSEKPGTEAFF
TRBD1 TRBJ1-2 NA TRBV14 TGTGCCAGCAGCCCAGTGACAGGGGGCAATGAGTACACCTTC CASSPVTGGNEYTF
NA TRBJ1-2 NA TRBV19 TGTGCCAGTAAGCAGGGAGGCTATGGCTACACCTTC CASKQGGYGYTF
NA TRBJ2-1 large TRBV5-4 TGTGCCAGCAACCCCAGGGTCCTTAGGCCCTACAATGAGCAGTTCTTC CASNPRVLRPYNEQFF
NA TRBJ1-5 NA TRBV6-5 TGTGCCAGCAGCCCTGGGACACCCCTTGGGGCCCAGCATTTT CASSPGTPLGAQHF
TRBD1 TRBJ1-1 few TRBV19 TGTGCCACCATCGGGTCCGGGACAGAAGTGAACACTGAAGCTTTCTTT CATIGSGTEVNTEAFF
NA TRBJ1-5 many TRBV11-2 TGTGCCAGCAGCGCCTTAGAGAATCAGCCCCAGCATTTT CASSALENQPQHF
TRBD1 TRBJ2-3 NA TRBV19 TGTGCCAGTAGTAAAAGGACAGGGGGCACAGATACGCAGTATTTT CASSKRTGGTDTQYF
NA TRBJ2-7 few TRBV5-1 TGCGCCAGCAGCTTGACCCCAAGGACATTGAGCTCCTACGAGCAGTACTTC CASSLTPRTLSSYEQYF
NA TRBJ2-1 few TRBV6-5 TGTGCCAGCAGTTACGACGGCTGGGCCCCGAGACATGAGCAGTTCTTC CASSYDGWAPRHEQFF
TRBD2 TRBJ2-5 NA TRBV5-1 TGCGCCAGCAGCTTGGCCGGGACTAGCGGGACCCTAGGGGAGACCCAGTACTTC CASSLAGTSGTLGETQYF
NA TRBJ1-2 once TRBV7-8 TGTGCCAGCAGCTTAAATCAGGGCAACTATGGCTACGCCTTC CASSLNQGNYGYAF
NA TRBJ2-7 few TRBV5-1 TGCGCCAGCAGCGCGACGGGACTCCCATCCTACGAGCAGTACTTC CASSATGLPSYEQYF